This T cell receptor (beta chain) was captured in a study of cytomegalovirus exposure and HLA in healthy donors. Only in-frame clones appear in the TCRdb table, and some are missing; sequencing was by immunoSEQ multiplex PCR. The sample contains 55,000 to 65,000 clones, more than 90% of which appear only once. Input material: PBMCs. This TCR derives from a man between 18 and 29 years old in good health and CMV-seronegative.

The CDR3 loop reads CASSNLSTDTQYF. The CDR3 DNA reads as TGTGCCAGCTCAAACCTAAGCACAGATACGCAGTATTTT. This chain uses TRBV18 with TRBJ2-3; the D is unclear. Trimming stripped 5 bases from V and 0 bases from J, with 6 bases between. Germline assignment: CDR1 KGHSH and CDR2 LQKENI. The CDR3 spans 13 residues.